This T cell receptor (beta chain) was obtained from a study of blood T cells in healthy people across ages. Overall study: Capturing about one barcoded beta molecule per two T cells was achieved by template switching.

Combining a sample-barcoded 5' primer with a J-beta primer mix, a second PCR ran for about 7 to 12 cycles. TCRdb called the 5' RACE reads again in MiXCR, with one record for every CDR3 protein. The table includes approximately 1.5 million distinct CDR3 sequences, roughly 30% detected once. For this clonotype: Its antigen is not identified.

From germline, CDR1 is SGHRS and CDR2 YFSETQ. This CDR3 comprises 14 residues. V shed 8 bases, J shed 2 bases, and the junction held 7 bases outside the gene matches. General study findings and limits: Among long-lived donors, naive CD4+ cells were more numerous and diversity higher than in aged donors.

Source material: blood. The source is a young woman in good health. The V call is TRBV5-1, the J call TRBJ1-5; TRBD1 matches at 7 bases. Here the CDR3 reads CARRRQGGNQPQHF. In DNA, the CDR3 is TGCGCCAGAAGGAGACAGGGCGGCAATCAGCCCCAGCATTTT.